This paragraph reports one T cell receptor (beta chain). The data were obtained in a study of blood T cell repertoires in COVID-19. Overall study: Sites across the United States, Italy and Spain contributed samples from acute and convalescent COVID-19. T cells, B-cell-depleted T cells, or PBMCs supplied cDNA or gDNA.

V shed 4 bases, J shed 6 bases, and the junction held 11 bases outside the gene matches. The CDR3 length is 16 residues. CDR1 and CDR2 (germline): SGHRS, YFSETQ. In the original workflow: Amplification of reference gene primers provided the estimated nucleated cell counts. The protocol was immunoSEQ multiplex PCR, while the TCRdb copy is restricted to in-frame clones and leaves out a portion. Clone size and V and J calls were adopted from that table, with D and trimming inferred from the DNA. The sample records about 99,000 clones, roughly 89% being singletons. The TCR originated in a man in his 70s with active or convalescent COVID-19. Material for sequencing was peripheral blood. This chain uses TRBV5-1 with TRBJ2-2; 8 bases match TRBD2. DNA for the CDR3: TGCGCCAGCAGCCCCCGGGAGGGGGGCCCCCCCGGGGAGCTGTTTTTT. It codes for CASSPREGGPPGELFF.